At least ten counts were recorded for the clone carrying this TCR beta chain. Its target is unknown. The iRepertoire nested amplicon-rescue multiplex PCR amplified TCR alpha and beta CDR3s from RNA. Input was 100-400 ng of tissue mRNA or PBMC total RNA. Via MiXCR, TCRdb re-called the multiplex PCR reads, giving one row per CDR3 protein. The repertoire holds some 130,000 distinct CDR3 sequences, with around a quarter as singletons. The sample originates from a study of glioma-infiltrating T cells. Broader study findings: Tissue-blood divergence was below expectation in non-neoplastic patients, above in gliomas. Only very few CDR3 sequences appeared in both tissue and blood.

CDR1 and CDR2 from the germline V gene are SGHVS and FQNEAQ. The CDR3 extends over 13 amino acids. V was clipped by 3 bases and J by 3 bases, with 9 bases between them. The sequenced material came from glioma tissue, nonneoplastic brain tissue, or PBMCs (not recorded which). This TCR was sampled from a human donor with low-grade glioma or glioblastoma, undergoing nonglioma brain surgery, or in good health (not recorded which). The V call is TRBV7-8, the J call TRBJ2-7; D unclear. Written as DNA, the CDR3 is TGTGCCAGCAGCTTCCGGGTGGGCTACGAGCAGTACGTC. It codes for CASSFRVGYEQYV.